The rows below give T cell receptor beta chains drawn from one sample of a study of T cells in Graves' hyperthyroidism and ophthalmopathy. A single record per CDR3 protein comes from TCRdb applying MiXCR to the multiplex PCR reads. Found here are hundreds of thousands of distinct CDR3 sequences, over 12% of them singletons; the top ten hold about 3.9%. The sample taken for sequencing was blood. The receptors were sampled from a woman aged 40 to 55 with Graves' ophthalmopathy. The CDR3 runs from the conserved cysteine through the conserved F or W. The D gene is left open where the match is weak. Clone size is given for some rows only: seen once, a few or many times, or a class if the clone is expanded.

>NA|NA|TRBJ2-1|TRBV11-2
CASSFLRGYEQFF
TGTGCCAGCAGCTTCCTCCGGGGCTATGAGCAGTTCTTC
>NA|NA|TRBJ2-2|TRBV29-1
CSVALTNTGELFF
TGCAGCGTTGCCCTTACCAACACCGGGGAGCTGTTTTTT
>NA|many|TRBJ1-1|TRBV2
CASSPEEGTEAFF
TGTGCCAGCAGTCCGGAGGAAGGCACTGAAGCTTTCTTT
>NA|few|TRBJ1-2|TRBV12-3/TRBV12-4
CASTLWGSTYTF
TGTGCCAGCACCCTGTGGGGGAGTACCTACACCTTC
>NA|many|TRBJ2-7|TRBV28
CASSLGSDYEQYF
TGTGCCAGCAGTTTAGGCAGTGACTACGAGCAGTACTTC
>TRBD1|few|TRBJ2-7|TRBV5-6
CASSFGTGRGYF
TGTGCCAGCAGCTTCGGGACAGGCCGGGGGTACTTC
>NA|many|TRBJ2-2|TRBV12-3/TRBV12-4
CASRASTTGELFF
TGTGCCAGCAGGGCGTCCACCACCGGGGAGCTGTTTTTT
>NA|many|TRBJ2-7|TRBV20-1
CSARPGPKAEQYF
TGCAGTGCTAGGCCGGGACCAAAAGCGGAGCAGTACTTC
>TRBD1|NA|TRBJ1-2|TRBV2
CASSESGQGATGYTF
TGTGCCAGCAGTGAAAGTGGGCAGGGGGCGACGGGCTACACCTTC
>TRBD2|many|TRBJ2-7|TRBV2
CASSPKTSGRIHEQYF
TGTGCCAGCAGTCCTAAGACTAGCGGGAGAATCCACGAGCAGTACTTC
>TRBD1|NA|TRBJ2-5|TRBV4-1
CASSRGTGYQETQYF
TGCGCCAGCAGCCGAGGGACAGGATACCAAGAGACCCAGTACTTC
>TRBD2|many|TRBJ2-5|TRBV2
CASGRDYSGWETQYF
TGTGCCAGCGGCCGGGACTATAGCGGCTGGGAGACCCAGTACTTC
>NA|many|TRBJ2-7|TRBV6-5
CASTRFGRHDEQYF
TGTGCCAGCACAAGGTTCGGCCGTCACGACGAGCAGTACTTC
>NA|few|TRBJ2-5|TRBV6-1
CASSPLNLILLETQYF
TGTGCCAGCTCGCCTCTGAACTTGATTCTGCTGGAGACCCAGTACTTC
>TRBD1|NA|TRBJ1-5|TRBV6-4
CASSLALRDRVQPQHF
TGTGCCAGCAGTTTAGCGTTGAGGGACAGGGTTCAGCCCCAGCATTTT
>NA|many|TRBJ2-7|TRBV5-1
CASSLGQFKAEQYF
TGCGCCAGCAGCTTGGGACAATTTAAGGCCGAGCAGTACTTC
>TRBD1|few|TRBJ1-5|TRBV6-2/TRBV6-3
CASSYANRGSSNQPQHF
TGTGCCAGCAGTTACGCGAACAGGGGATCCAGCAATCAGCCCCAGCATTTT